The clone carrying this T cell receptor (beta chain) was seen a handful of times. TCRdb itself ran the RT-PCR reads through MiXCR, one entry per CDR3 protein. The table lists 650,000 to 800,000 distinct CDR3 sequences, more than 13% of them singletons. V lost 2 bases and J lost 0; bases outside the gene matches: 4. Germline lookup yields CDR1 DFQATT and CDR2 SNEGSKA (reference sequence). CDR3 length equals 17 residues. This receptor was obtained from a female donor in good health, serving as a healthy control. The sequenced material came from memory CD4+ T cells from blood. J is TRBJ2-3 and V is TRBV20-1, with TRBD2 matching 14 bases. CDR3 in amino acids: CSARSGLAGASTDTQYF. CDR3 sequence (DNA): TGCAGTGCTAGATCGGGACTAGCGGGAGCGAGCACAGATACGCAGTATTTT.